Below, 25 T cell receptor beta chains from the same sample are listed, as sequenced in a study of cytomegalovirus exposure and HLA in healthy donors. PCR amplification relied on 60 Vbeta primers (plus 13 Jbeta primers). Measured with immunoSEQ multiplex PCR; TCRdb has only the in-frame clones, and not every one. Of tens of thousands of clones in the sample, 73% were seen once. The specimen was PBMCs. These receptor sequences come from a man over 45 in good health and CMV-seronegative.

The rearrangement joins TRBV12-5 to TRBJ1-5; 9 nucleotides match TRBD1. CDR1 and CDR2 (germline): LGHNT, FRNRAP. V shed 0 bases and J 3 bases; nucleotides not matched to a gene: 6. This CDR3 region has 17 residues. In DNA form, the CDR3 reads TGTGCTAGTGGTTTGGTACAGGGGGCGGGTTTCAATCAGCCCCAGCATTTT. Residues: CASGLVQGAGFNQPQHF.

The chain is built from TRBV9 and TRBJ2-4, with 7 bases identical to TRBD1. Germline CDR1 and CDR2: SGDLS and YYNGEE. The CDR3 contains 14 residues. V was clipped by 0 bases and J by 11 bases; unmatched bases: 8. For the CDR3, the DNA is TGTGCCAGCAGCGTAGACGGGAAGGGGGCGGTTCAGTACTTC. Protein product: CASSVDGKGAVQYF.

This chain's CDR3 is CSVEAGGHPQETQYF. CDR3 DNA: TGCAGCGTTGAAGCGGGGGGGCACCCGCAAGAGACCCAGTACTTC. The chain recombines TRBV29-1 with TRBJ2-5; 8 bases line up with TRBD2. The germline CDR1 and CDR2 sequences are SQVTM and ANQGSEA. V lost 1 base to trimming and J lost 2 bases; unmatched junction nucleotides: 6. This CDR3 has 15 amino acids.

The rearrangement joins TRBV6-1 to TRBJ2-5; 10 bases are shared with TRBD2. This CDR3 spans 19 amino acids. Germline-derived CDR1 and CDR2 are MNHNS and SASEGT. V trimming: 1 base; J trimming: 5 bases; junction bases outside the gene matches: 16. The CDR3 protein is CASSEELVRSGGARETQYF. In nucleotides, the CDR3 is TGTGCCAGCAGTGAAGAATTGGTTAGGAGCGGGGGGGCTCGGGAGACCCAGTACTTC.

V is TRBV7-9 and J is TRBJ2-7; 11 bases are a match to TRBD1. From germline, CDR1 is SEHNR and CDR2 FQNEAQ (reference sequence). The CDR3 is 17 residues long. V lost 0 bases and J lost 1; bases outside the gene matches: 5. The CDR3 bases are TGTGCCAGCAGCTTAGCGGGGACAGGGGGTATTTCCTACGAGCAGTACTTC. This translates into CASSLAGTGGISYEQYF.

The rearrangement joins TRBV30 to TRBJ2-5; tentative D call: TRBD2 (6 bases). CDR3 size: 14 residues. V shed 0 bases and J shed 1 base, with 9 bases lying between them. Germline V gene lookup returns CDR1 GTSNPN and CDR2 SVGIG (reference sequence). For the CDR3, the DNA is TGTGCCTGGAGTGTTGGGACTTCCCAAGAGACCCAGTACTTC. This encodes CAWSVGTSQETQYF.

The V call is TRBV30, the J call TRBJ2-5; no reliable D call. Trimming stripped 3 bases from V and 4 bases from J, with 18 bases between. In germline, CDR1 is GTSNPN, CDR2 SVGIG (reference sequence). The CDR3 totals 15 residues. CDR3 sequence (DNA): TGTGCCTGGAGAAAAGGTCAGGAAGCCGGAGAGACCCAGTACTTC. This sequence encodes CAWRKGQEAGETQYF.

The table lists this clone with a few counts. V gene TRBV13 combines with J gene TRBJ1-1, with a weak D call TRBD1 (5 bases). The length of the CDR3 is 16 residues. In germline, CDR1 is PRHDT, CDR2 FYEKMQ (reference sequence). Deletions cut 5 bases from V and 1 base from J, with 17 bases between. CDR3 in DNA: TGTGCCAGCAGCAACCAGGCAGGCGGGGGGAACACTGAAGCTTTCTTT. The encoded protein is CASSNQAGGGNTEAFF.

CDR3 sequence (DNA): TGTGCCAGCAGTGAAACAGGGCCGAACACCGGGGAGCTGTTTTTT. It codes for CASSETGPNTGELFF. V and J are TRBV6-1 and TRBJ1-3, with a weak D call TRBD1 (6 bases). The end of the DNA aligns better with TRBJ2-2, so the J call may be wrong. This CDR3 comprises 15 residues. CDR1 is MNHNS, CDR2 SASEGT, per germline.

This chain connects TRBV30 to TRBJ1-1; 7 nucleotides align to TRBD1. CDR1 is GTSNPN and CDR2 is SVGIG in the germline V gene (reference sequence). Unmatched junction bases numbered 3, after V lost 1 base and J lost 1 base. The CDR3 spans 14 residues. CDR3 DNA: TGTGCCTGGAGTGATTGGGACAGGAACACTGAAGCTTTCTTT. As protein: CAWSDWDRNTEAFF.

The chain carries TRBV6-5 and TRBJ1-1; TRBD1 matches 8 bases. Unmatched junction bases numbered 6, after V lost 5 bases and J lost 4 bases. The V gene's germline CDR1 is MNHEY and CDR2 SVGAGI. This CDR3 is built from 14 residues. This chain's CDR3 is CASSGDRRFTEAFF. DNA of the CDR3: TGTGCCAGCAGTGGGGACAGGAGGTTCACTGAAGCTTTCTTT.

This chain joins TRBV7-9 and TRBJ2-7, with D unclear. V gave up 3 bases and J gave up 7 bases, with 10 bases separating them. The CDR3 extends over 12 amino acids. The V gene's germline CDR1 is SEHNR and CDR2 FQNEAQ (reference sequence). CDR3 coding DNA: TGTGCCAGCAGCTTTCAGGATGGTGAGCAGTACTTC. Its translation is CASSFQDGEQYF.

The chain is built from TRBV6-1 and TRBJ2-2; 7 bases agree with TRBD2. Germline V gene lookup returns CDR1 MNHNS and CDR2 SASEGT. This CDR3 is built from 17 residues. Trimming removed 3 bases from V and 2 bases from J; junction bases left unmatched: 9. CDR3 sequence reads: CASSEAGWGGNTGELFF. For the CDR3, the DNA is TGTGCCAGCAGTGAGGCCGGTTGGGGGGGTAACACCGGGGAGCTGTTTTTT.

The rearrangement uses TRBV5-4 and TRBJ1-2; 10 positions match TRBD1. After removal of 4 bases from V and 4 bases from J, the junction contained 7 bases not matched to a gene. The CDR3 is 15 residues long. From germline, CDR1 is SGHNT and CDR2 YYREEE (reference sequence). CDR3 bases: TGTGCCAGCAGCCTCGGACAGGGGGAGATCTATGGCTACACCTTC. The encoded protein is CASSLGQGEIYGYTF.

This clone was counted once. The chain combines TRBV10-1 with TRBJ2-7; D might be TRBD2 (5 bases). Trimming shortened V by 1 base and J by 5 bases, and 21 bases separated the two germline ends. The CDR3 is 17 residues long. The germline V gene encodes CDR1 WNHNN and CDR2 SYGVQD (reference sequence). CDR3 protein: CASSEFLGLERDNEQYF. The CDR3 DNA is TGCGCCAGCAGTGAGTTTCTAGGACTTGAACGTGACAACGAGCAGTACTTC.

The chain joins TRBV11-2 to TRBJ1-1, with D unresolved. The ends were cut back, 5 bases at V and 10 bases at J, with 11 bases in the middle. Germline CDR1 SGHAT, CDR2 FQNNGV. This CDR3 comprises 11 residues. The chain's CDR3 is CASSGTLGAFF. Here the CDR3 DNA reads TGTGCCAGCAGCGGCACCCTTGGAGCTTTCTTT.

In DNA form, the CDR3 reads TGTGCCAGCAGCCAGGGAGACACTGAAGCTTTCTTT. This codes for CASSQGDTEAFF. The chain carries TRBV4-2 and TRBJ1-1; D gene uncertain. The germline V gene has CDR1 LGHNA and CDR2 YNFKEQ. The germline V and J ends were trimmed by 3 bases and 3 bases, with 5 bases remaining between them. The CDR3 contains 12 residues.

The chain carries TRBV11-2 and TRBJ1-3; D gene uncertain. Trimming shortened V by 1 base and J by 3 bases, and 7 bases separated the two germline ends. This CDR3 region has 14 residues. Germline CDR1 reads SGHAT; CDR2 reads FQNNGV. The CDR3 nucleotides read TGTGCCAGCAGCTTAGCGGGATATGGAAACACCATATATTTT. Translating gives CASSLAGYGNTIYF.

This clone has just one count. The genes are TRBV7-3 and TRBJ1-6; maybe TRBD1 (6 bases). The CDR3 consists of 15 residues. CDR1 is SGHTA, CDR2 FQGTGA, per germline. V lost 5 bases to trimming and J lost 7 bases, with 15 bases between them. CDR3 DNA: TGTGCCAGCAGCCGTTCGGTCAGGGGAAATTCACCCCTCCACTTT. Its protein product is CASSRSVRGNSPLHF.

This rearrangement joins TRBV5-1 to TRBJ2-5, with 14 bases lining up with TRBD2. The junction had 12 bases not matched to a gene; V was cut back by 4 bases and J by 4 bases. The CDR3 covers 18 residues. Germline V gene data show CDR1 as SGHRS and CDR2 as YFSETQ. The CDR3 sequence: CASSLWTSGGIWGETQYF. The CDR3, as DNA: TGCGCCAGCAGCCTTTGGACTAGCGGGGGGATTTGGGGAGAGACCCAGTACTTC.

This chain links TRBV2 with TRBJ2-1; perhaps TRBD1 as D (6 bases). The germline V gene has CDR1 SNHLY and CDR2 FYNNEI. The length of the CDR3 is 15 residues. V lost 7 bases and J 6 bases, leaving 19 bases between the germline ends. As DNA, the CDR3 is TGTGCCAGCAAAGAACAGGGTCGTACCCCCAATGAGCAGTTCTTC. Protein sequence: CASKEQGRTPNEQFF. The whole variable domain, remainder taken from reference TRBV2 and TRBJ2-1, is EPEVTQTPSHQVTQMGQEVILRCVPISNHLYFYWYRQILGQKVEFLVSFYNNEISEKSEIFDDQFSVERPDGSNFTLKIRSTKLEDSAMYFCASKEQGRTPNEQFFGPGTRLTVL.

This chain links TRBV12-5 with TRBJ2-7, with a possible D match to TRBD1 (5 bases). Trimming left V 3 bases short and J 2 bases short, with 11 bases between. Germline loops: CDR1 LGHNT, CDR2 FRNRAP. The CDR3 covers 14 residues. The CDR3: CASGFPTGPYEQYF. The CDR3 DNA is TGTGCTAGTGGTTTTCCAACAGGTCCCTACGAGCAGTACTTC.

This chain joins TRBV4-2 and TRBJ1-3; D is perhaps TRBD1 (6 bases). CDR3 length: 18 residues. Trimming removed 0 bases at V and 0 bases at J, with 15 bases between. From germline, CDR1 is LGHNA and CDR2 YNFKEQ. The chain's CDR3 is CASSQDPGTGNSGNTIYF. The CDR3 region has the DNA TGTGCCAGCAGCCAAGATCCCGGTACAGGGAACTCTGGAAACACCATATATTTT.

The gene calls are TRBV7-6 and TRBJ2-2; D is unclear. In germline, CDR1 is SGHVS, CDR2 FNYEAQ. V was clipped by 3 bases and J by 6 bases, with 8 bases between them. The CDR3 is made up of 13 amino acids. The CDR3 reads CASSFGTAGELFF. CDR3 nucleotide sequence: TGTGCCAGCAGCTTTGGCACCGCCGGGGAGCTGTTTTTT.

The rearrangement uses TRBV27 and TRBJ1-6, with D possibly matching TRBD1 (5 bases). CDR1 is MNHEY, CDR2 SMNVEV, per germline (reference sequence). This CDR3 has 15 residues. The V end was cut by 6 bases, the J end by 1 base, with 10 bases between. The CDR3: CASRSDSSYNSPLHF. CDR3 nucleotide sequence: TGTGCCAGCAGGAGTGACAGTTCCTATAATTCACCCCTCCACTTT.